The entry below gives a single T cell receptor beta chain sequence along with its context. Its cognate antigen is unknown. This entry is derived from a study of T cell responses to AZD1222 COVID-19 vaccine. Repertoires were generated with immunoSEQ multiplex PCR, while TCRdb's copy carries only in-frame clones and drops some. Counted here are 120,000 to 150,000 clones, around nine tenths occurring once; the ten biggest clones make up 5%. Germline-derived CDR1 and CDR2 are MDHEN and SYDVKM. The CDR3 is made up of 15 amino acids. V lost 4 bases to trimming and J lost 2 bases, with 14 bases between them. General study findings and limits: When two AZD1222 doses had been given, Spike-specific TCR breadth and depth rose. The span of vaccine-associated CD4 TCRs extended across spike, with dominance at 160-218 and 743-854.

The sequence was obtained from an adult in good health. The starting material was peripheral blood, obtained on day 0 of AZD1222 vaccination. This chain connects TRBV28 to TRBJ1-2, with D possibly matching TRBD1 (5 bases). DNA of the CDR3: TGTGCCAGCAGTTCAGGGCAGCCGGGGAACTATGGCTACACCTTC. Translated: CASSSGQPGNYGYTF.